Shown below are 20 T cell receptor beta chains from a single sample sequenced in a study of blood T cell repertoires in COVID-19 (dated by TCRdb to the early 2020s). Library preparation used the immunoSEQ multiplex PCR assay. In TCRdb, the immuneACCESS table is reduced to in-frame sequences with V and J assigned. These tables do not hold every clone; where another copy was compared, an unresolved V gene accounts for under half, and the others remain unexplained. This sample holds about 58,000 clones; about 90% were observed only once. Jointly, the top ten make up under 1.5% of the sample. Sequencing was carried out using peripheral blood. The receptor source for this set is a man in his 60s with acute or convalescent COVID-19.

The rearrangement joins TRBV7-9 to TRBJ1-4, with D tentatively TRBD1 (6 bases). Germline V lookup: CDR1 SEHNR, CDR2 FQNEAQ (reference sequence). V lost 5 bases, J lost 7 bases, and 20 bases lay in between. This CDR3 is built from 16 residues. The CDR3 DNA reads as TGTGCCAGCAGCCCCATTCTCACAGGGAGAAGTGAAAAACTGTTTTTT. Its protein product is CASSPILTGRSEKLFF.

The table lists this clone with a count of one. The chain has TRBV13 and TRBJ2-2; perhaps TRBD2 as D (5 bases). Germline V gene lookup returns CDR1 PRHDT and CDR2 FYEKMQ (reference sequence). With 3 bases removed from V and 5 bases from J, the gap between germline ends came to 13 bases. CDR3 length equals 15 residues. CDR3 nucleotides: TGTGCCAGCAGCTTTCTGGGAGTAGAGACCGGGGAGCTGTTTTTT. This encodes CASSFLGVETGELFF.

This clone has a single count. The chain recombines TRBV24-1 with TRBJ2-1; perhaps TRBD2 as D (5 bases). This CDR3 is 16 amino acids long. Per the germline V gene, CDR1 is KGHDR and CDR2 is SFDVKD. Trimming stripped 3 bases from V and 1 base from J, with 12 bases between. This chain's CDR3 is CATSDEVGESYNEQFF. In nucleotides, the CDR3 is TGTGCCACCAGTGATGAGGTGGGAGAGTCCTACAATGAGCAGTTCTTC.

This clone is a singleton in its sample. The chain links TRBV4-1 to TRBJ2-7; weak D call: TRBD1 (5 bases). This CDR3 is 15 amino acids long. Trimming left V 1 base short and J 2 bases short, with 12 bases between. Germline CDR1 and CDR2: MGHRA and YSYEKL. CDR3 in DNA: TGCGCCAGCAGCCAAGTTTTCGACAGAACCTACGAGCAGTACTTC. It yields the protein CASSQVFDRTYEQYF.

This rearrangement joins TRBV3-1 (or the pseudogene TRBV3-2) to TRBJ2-5; 9 bases line up with TRBD1. With V trimmed by 4 bases and J by 2 bases, 5 bases remained unmatched. Germline CDR1 and CDR2: LGHDT and YNNKEL (reference sequence). The CDR3 has 15 residues. CDR3 sequence (DNA): TGTGCCAGCAGCCCCCGGACAGGGGCGCAAGAGACCCAGTACTTC. Its translation: CASSPRTGAQETQYF.

The rearrangement links TRBV30 to TRBJ1-5; D gene uncertain. V lost 3 bases, J lost 0 bases, and 9 bases lay in between. Germline V gives CDR1 GTSNPN, CDR2 SVGIG (reference sequence). The CDR3 has 14 residues. The CDR3 is CAWSYPGSNQPQHF. For the CDR3, the DNA is TGTGCCTGGAGCTACCCAGGTAGCAATCAGCCCCAGCATTTT.

This clone was picked up one time. The chain carries TRBV5-1 and TRBJ1-3; D remains unclear. The CDR3 is 14 residues long. The germline V gene encodes CDR1 SGHRS and CDR2 YFSETQ. Trimming cost V 5 bases and J 2 bases, with 11 bases left between them. In DNA form, the CDR3 reads TGCGCCAGCAGTTTCGACAAACCTGGAAACACCATATATTTT. As protein: CASSFDKPGNTIYF.

The chain has TRBV6-5 and TRBJ1-1; D unclear. V was cut by 2 bases and J by 5 bases, with 12 bases left in between. The CDR3 is made up of 14 amino acids. In germline, CDR1 is MNHEY, CDR2 SVGAGI. CDR3 DNA sequence: TGTGCCAGCAGTTACCAGTCGGGGAGTACTGAAGCTTTCTTT. Translated: CASSYQSGSTEAFF.

CDR3 DNA: TGTGCCAGCAGTGAAGCGCTTCGGGGGGAGCGCTACGAGCAGTACTTC. As protein: CASSEALRGERYEQYF. The chain has TRBV6-1 and TRBJ2-7, with 7 bases matching TRBD2. The germline gives CDR1 MNHNS, CDR2 SASEGT. Trimming took 0 bases from V and 3 from J; bases not matched to a gene: 8. The CDR3 covers 16 residues.

The chain couples TRBV4-1 to TRBJ2-5; 9 positions agree with TRBD2. V shed 2 bases, J shed 1 base, and the junction held 5 bases outside the gene matches. Looked up from germline, CDR1 is MGHRA and CDR2 is YSYEKL. This CDR3 contains 16 residues. CDR3 DNA: TGCGCCAGCAGCCAACAAAGCGGGAGGTTCCAAGAGACCCAGTACTTC. Its protein is CASSQQSGRFQETQYF.

The rearrangement joins TRBV2 to TRBJ2-7, with 10 positions matching TRBD2. The length of the CDR3 is 15 residues. With 7 bases clipped from V and 4 bases from J, the junction kept 10 bases outside the gene matches. Germline V gene sequence: CDR1 SNHLY, CDR2 FYNNEI. CDR3 amino acids: CASKLRSSGRYEQYF. In nucleotides, the CDR3 is TGTGCCAGCAAGTTGAGGTCTAGCGGGAGATACGAGCAGTACTTC. The full variable domain, with the rest looked up from reference TRBV2 and TRBJ2-7, is EPEVTQTPSHQVTQMGQEVILRCVPISNHLYFYWYRQILGQKVEFLVSFYNNEISEKSEIFDDQFSVERPDGSNFTLKIRSTKLEDSAMYFCASKLRSSGRYEQYFGPGTRLTVT.

The V call is TRBV20-1, the J call TRBJ2-7; 10 nucleotides agree with TRBD2. The CDR3 has 14 amino acids. Germline CDR1 DFQATT, CDR2 SNEGSKA (reference sequence). Unmatched junction bases numbered 7, after V lost 3 bases and J lost 5 bases. This chain's CDR3 is CSASNSGRLHEQYF. CDR3 bases: TGCAGTGCTAGTAATAGCGGGAGGCTCCACGAGCAGTACTTC.

The V gene is TRBV4-3, the J gene TRBJ2-1; TRBD2 aligns across 10 bases. V gave up 1 base and J gave up 0 bases; unmatched junction bases: 9. Germline assignment: CDR1 LGHNA and CDR2 YSLEER. The CDR3 totals 19 residues. Here the CDR3 DNA reads TGCGCCAGCAGCCAAGGGCTAGCGGGAGTCGGAAGCTCCTACAATGAGCAGTTCTTC. It is translated as CASSQGLAGVGSSYNEQFF.

This chain uses TRBV27 with TRBJ2-2, with 9 positions matching TRBD2. The CDR3 contains 15 residues. From germline, CDR1 is MNHEY and CDR2 SMNVEV (reference sequence). V shed 6 bases and J 5 bases; nucleotides not matched to a gene: 7. CDR3 amino acids: CASRIAGEWTGELFF. The CDR3 DNA is TGTGCCAGCAGGATAGCGGGAGAGTGGACCGGGGAGCTGTTTTTT.

The V call is TRBV5-1, the J call TRBJ2-3; D might be TRBD1 (6 bases). The CDR3 loop spans 16 amino acids. Germline CDR1 SGHRS, CDR2 YFSETQ. V was clipped by 2 bases and J by 2 bases, with 15 bases between them. The CDR3, as DNA: TGCGCCAGCAGCTTCGGGCAGGGGATAAACACAGATACGCAGTATTTT. Translation gives CASSFGQGINTDTQYF.

CDR3 sequence reads: CASSSGAGPYEQYF. The CDR3 DNA is TGTGCCAGCAGCTCCGGTGCAGGGCCCTACGAGCAGTACTTC. This chain joins TRBV7-9 and TRBJ2-7; TRBD1 is a possible D gene (5 bases). V was cut by 4 bases and J by 2 bases, with 12 bases left in between. Germline lookup yields CDR1 SEHNR and CDR2 FQNEAQ (reference sequence). The length of the CDR3 is 14 residues.

Points on this clone: Sequence at one end of the junction differs from germline and may be a read error. The V and J genes are TRBV7-7 and TRBJ2-5; D is undetermined. Per germline, CDR1 SSHAT and CDR2 FNYEAQ (reference sequence). CDR3 length: 15 amino acids. CDR3 region: CASSLNPVPQETQYF. The CDR3, as DNA: TGTGCTAGCAGCTTAAATCCAGTCCCGCAAGAGACCCAGTACTTC.

The chain carries TRBV6-5 and TRBJ1-1; TRBD1 might be the D (6 bases). CDR1 is MNHEY and CDR2 is SVGAGI in the germline V gene. The germline V and J ends were trimmed by 4 bases and 12 bases, with 15 bases remaining between them. The CDR3 length is 12 residues. CDR3 sequence reads: CASSSSSGVTFF. As DNA, the CDR3 is TGTGCCAGCAGTTCCTCATCAGGGGTGACTTTCTTT.

The V call is TRBV14, the J call TRBJ2-3; no reliable D call. V lost 1 base, J lost 6 bases, and 8 bases lay in between. CDR3 length: 13 residues. The germline V gene encodes CDR1 SGHDN and CDR2 FVKESK. CDR3 loop: CASSQAQVDTQYF. The DNA for the CDR3 is TGTGCCAGCAGCCAAGCACAAGTTGATACGCAGTATTTT. Drawing the rest from reference TRBV14 and TRBJ2-3, the complete variable domain is EAGVTQFPSHSVIEKGQTVTLRCDPISGHDNLYWYRRVMGKEIKFLLHFVKESKQDESGMPNNRFLAERTGGTYSTLKVQPAELEDSGVYFCASSQAQVDTQYFGPGTRLTVL.

This clone was counted once. The DNA of the CDR3 is TGTGCCAGCAGCCAAGAGTCGACAGGGAACTATGGCTACACCTTC. Translated, it gives CASSQESTGNYGYTF. The J gene is TRBJ1-2, the V gene TRBV4-2, with TRBD1 matching over 7 bases. Germline V gene data show CDR1 as LGHNA and CDR2 as YNFKEQ. V dropped 0 bases and J dropped 2; count of bases not matched to a gene: 3. The CDR3 loop spans 15 amino acids.